This T cell receptor (beta chain) was identified in a study of beta chain features in type 1 diabetes. The whole isolated RNA underwent reverse transcription, so sequencing captured expressed TCRB transcripts. Some 3.8 million reads, on average, came from each naive, central memory and regulatory T cell sample. TCRdb's table, derived via immunoSEQ multiplex PCR, lists solely in-frame clones and lacks some. The table lists 450,000 or so clones, roughly an eighth of them singletons. V was pared by 3 bases and J by 8 bases, with 18 bases between. CDR3 length: 15 amino acids. The germline gives CDR1 SGHRS, CDR2 YFSETQ. About this clone itself: Its target is unknown.

Study findings and constraints: Patients with type 1 diabetes showed fewer VDJ junction insertions and more deletions. Patients with Type 1 diabetes showed moderately but significantly shorter TCRB CDR3s in all four CD4+ subsets.

The rearrangement uses TRBV5-1 and TRBJ2-4; a possible D gene is TRBD2 (7 bases). Material: naive CD4+ T cells from blood. The sequence came from a woman between 18 and 30 years old in good health. CDR3 in amino acids: CASSWGRGPQDIQYF. The DNA of the CDR3 is TGCGCCAGCAGCTGGGGGCGGGGGCCCCAAGACATTCAGTACTTC.